The 14 T cell receptor beta chains given below trace back to one sample, sequenced in a study of cytomegalovirus exposure and HLA in healthy donors. Vbeta (60) and Jbeta (13) primers were used in the PCR. Here immunoSEQ multiplex PCR was the method, and the copy in TCRdb shows in-frame clones only, minus some. The data hold 150,000 to 160,000 clones, with 65% to 80% observed a single time. The specimen sequenced was PBMCs. These TCRs come from a woman aged 40-49 years in good health and CMV-seronegative.

The rearrangement joins TRBV2 to TRBJ2-7; possible D gene TRBD2, 7 bases. Germline CDR1 and CDR2: SNHLY and FYNNEI. Trimming pared 7 bases from V and 4 bases from J, leaving 17 bases between. This CDR3 has 14 amino acids. CDR3 DNA: TGTGCCAGCACCCAGGGGAGGGGAAGGTACGAGCAGTACTTC. Residues: CASTQGRGRYEQYF.

The chain carries TRBV7-2 and TRBJ1-2, with 8 positions matching TRBD1. After removal of 1 base from V and 8 bases from J, the junction contained 9 bases not matched to a gene. CDR1 is SGHTA and CDR2 is FQGNSA in the germline V gene. CDR3 length: 15 amino acids. Here the CDR3 DNA reads TGTGCCAGCAGCTTAGATTGGCAGGGGGCTAACGGCTACACCTTC. Translating gives CASSLDWQGANGYTF. Complete variable domain (other parts from reference TRBV7-2 and TRBJ1-2): GAGVSQSPSNKVTEKGKDVELRCDPISGHTALYWYRQSLGQGLEFLIYFQGNSAPDKSGLPSDRFSAERTGGSVSTLTIQRTQQEDSAVYLCASSLDWQGANGYTFGSGTRLTVV.

V usage is TRBV5-1 and J usage is TRBJ2-3; 9 bases align to TRBD1. Per germline, CDR1 SGHRS and CDR2 YFSETQ. V was clipped by 4 bases and J by 3 bases; unmatched bases: 3. CDR3 size: 14 residues. CDR3 residues: CASSTGQGTDTQYF. For the CDR3, the DNA is TGCGCCAGCAGCACAGGACAGGGGACAGATACGCAGTATTTT.

V is TRBV7-8 and J is TRBJ2-7; no firm D call. Germline lookup yields CDR1 SGHVS and CDR2 FQNEAQ. This CDR3 is 12 amino acids long. V was shortened by 3 bases and J by 5 bases, with 8 bases between the two germline ends. In nucleotides, the CDR3 is TGTGCCAGCAGCTTCCCCCCCGACGAGCAGTACTTC. Its translation: CASSFPPDEQYF.

This chain uses TRBV10-3 with TRBJ1-2; 8 bases fit TRBD1. The CDR3 contains 13 residues. V dropped 10 bases and J dropped 7; count of bases not matched to a gene: 11. The germline gives CDR1 ENHRY, CDR2 SYGVKD. This CDR3 is CATEGQGRGGYTF. The CDR3 DNA reads as TGTGCCACCGAAGGACAGGGACGGGGTGGCTACACCTTC.

This chain connects TRBV6-1 to TRBJ2-3; possible D gene TRBD2, 6 bases. CDR3 size: 16 residues. Germline V gives CDR1 MNHNS, CDR2 SASEGT. V gave up 3 bases and J gave up 5 bases, with 18 bases separating them. The CDR3 DNA sequence: TGTGCCAGCAGTGAGAGCCCTAACGGGAGAGGAGATACGCAGTATTTT. It translates to CASSESPNGRGDTQYF.

V gene TRBV7-9 combines with J gene TRBJ2-2; D might be TRBD1 (6 bases). CDR1 and CDR2 from the germline V gene are SEHNR and FQNEAQ (reference sequence). The CDR3 sequence is 16 residues long. The germline V and J ends were trimmed by 5 bases and 2 bases, with 15 bases remaining between them. This CDR3 reads CASSLAGTLNTGELFF. The CDR3 DNA follows: TGTGCCAGCAGCCTCGCAGGGACACTAAACACCGGGGAGCTGTTTTTT.

This clone was recorded once. The rearrangement joins TRBV6-6 to TRBJ2-2; D is possibly TRBD1 (5 bases). The germline gives CDR1 MNHNY, CDR2 SVGAGI (reference sequence). With 7 bases removed from V and 5 bases from J, the gap between germline ends came to 11 bases. CDR3 length equals 13 residues. Here the CDR3 DNA reads TGTGCCAGCACCCGACAGAGTACCGGGGAGCTGTTTTTT. Translating gives CASTRQSTGELFF.

The chain couples TRBV5-1 to TRBJ2-1; 12 positions match TRBD2. Trimming removed 1 base from V and 9 bases from J; junction bases left unmatched: 5. This CDR3 comprises 15 residues. Germline values: CDR1 SGHRS, CDR2 YFSETQ. The CDR3 coding sequence is TGCGCCAGCAGCTTGCCTAGCGGGAGGGGGAGTGAGCAGTTCTTC. This codes for CASSLPSGRGSEQFF. Variable domain in full (rest from reference TRBV5-1 and TRBJ2-1): KAGVTQTPRYLIKTRGQQVTLSCSPISGHRSVSWYQQTPGQGLQFLFEYFSETQRNKGNFPGRFSGRQFSNSRSEMNVSTLELGDSALYLCASSLPSGRGSEQFFGPGTRLTVL.

The chain recombines TRBV4-2 with TRBJ2-7; D gene unclear. This CDR3 is 18 amino acids long. The V end was cut by 0 bases, the J end by 2 bases, with 20 bases between. Germline CDR1 is LGHNA and CDR2 is YNFKEQ. This chain's CDR3 is CASSQDRVRDFLTYEQYF. The CDR3 nucleotides are TGTGCCAGCAGCCAAGATCGGGTTAGAGACTTCTTAACCTACGAGCAGTACTTC.

V and J are TRBV15 and TRBJ1-1; D is perhaps TRBD1 (5 bases). Trimming pared 5 bases from V and 3 bases from J, leaving 13 bases between. The CDR3 loop spans 14 amino acids. Per germline, CDR1 LNHNV and CDR2 YYDKDF (reference sequence). DNA for the CDR3: TGTGCCACCAGCCGCAGGGTTTTAGACACTGAAGCTTTCTTT. Its protein product is CATSRRVLDTEAFF.

The sample holds a few counts of this clone. This chain uses TRBV4-1 with TRBJ2-2, with D possibly matching TRBD1 (6 bases). CDR3 size: 16 residues. V lost 3 bases and J lost 7, with 18 bases in between. From germline, CDR1 is MGHRA and CDR2 YSYEKL. The CDR3 nucleotides are TGCGCCAGCAGCCATCGACTGACAGGTCGTAACGGGGAGCTGTTTTTT. Its translation is CASSHRLTGRNGELFF.

The genes are TRBV5-1 and TRBJ1-2; TRBD1 is a possible D gene (6 bases). The CDR3 contains 15 residues. Germline CDR1 is SGHRS and CDR2 is YFSETQ. Trimming removed 4 bases from V and 6 bases from J, with 19 bases in between. Here the CDR3 reads CASSHYRDLWDGYTF. The CDR3 DNA is TGCGCCAGCAGCCACTACAGGGACCTATGGGATGGCTACACCTTC.

The chain is built from TRBV27 and TRBJ1-2, with 8 bases identical to TRBD1. V was pared by 5 bases and J by 6 bases, with 5 bases of the junction left unmatched. In germline, CDR1 is MNHEY, CDR2 SMNVEV (reference sequence). The CDR3 loop spans 13 amino acids. The CDR3 region has the DNA TGTGCCAGCAGTCGACAGGGGATCGATGGCTACACCTTC. It translates to CASSRQGIDGYTF.